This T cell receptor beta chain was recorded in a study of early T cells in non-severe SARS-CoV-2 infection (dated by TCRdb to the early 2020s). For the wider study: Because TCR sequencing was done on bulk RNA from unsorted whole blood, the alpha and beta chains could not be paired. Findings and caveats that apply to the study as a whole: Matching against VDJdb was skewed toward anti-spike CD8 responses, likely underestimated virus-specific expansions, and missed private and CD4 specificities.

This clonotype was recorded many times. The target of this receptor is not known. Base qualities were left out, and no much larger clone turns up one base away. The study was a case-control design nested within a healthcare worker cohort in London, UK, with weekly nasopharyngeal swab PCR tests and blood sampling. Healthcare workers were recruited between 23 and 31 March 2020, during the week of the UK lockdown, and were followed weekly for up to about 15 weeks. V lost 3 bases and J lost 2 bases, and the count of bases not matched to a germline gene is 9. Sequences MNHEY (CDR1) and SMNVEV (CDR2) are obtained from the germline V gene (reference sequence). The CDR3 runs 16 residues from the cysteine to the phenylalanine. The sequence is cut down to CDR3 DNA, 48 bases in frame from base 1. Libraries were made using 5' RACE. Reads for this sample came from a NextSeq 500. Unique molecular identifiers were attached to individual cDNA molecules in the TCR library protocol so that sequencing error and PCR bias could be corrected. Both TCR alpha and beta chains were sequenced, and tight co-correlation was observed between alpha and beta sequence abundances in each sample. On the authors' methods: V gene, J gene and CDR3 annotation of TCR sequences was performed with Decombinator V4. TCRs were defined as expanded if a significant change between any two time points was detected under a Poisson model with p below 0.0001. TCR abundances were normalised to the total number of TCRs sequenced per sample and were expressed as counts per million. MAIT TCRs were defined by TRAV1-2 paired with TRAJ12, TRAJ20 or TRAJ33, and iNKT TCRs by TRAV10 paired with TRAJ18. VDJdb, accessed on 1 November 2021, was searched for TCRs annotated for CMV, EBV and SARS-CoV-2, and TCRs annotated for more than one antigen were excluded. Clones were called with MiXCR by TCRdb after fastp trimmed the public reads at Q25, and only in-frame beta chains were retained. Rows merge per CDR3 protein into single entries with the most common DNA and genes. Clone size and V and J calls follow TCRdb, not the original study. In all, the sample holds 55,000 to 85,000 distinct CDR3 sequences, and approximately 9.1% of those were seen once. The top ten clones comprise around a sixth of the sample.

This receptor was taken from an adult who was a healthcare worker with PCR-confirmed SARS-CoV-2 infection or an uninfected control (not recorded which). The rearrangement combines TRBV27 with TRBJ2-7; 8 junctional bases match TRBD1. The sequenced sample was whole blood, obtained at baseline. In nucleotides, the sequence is TGTGCCAGCAGTTTCCTACCGACAGGGGCCGCCTACGAGCAGTACTTC. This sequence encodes CASSFLPTGAAYEQYF.